Listed below are T cell receptor beta chains from one sample, sequenced in a study of early T cells in non-severe SARS-CoV-2 infection. From the 5' RACE reads, TCRdb called clonotypes with MiXCR, one entry per CDR3 protein. The data hold about 25,000 distinct CDR3 sequences, with around 4.4% observed a single time. Sequenced material: whole blood. All receptors derive from an adult who was a healthcare worker with PCR-confirmed SARS-CoV-2 infection or an uninfected control (not recorded which). Both conserved end residues are part of each CDR3. The D gene is left open where the match is weak. The listing skips clone size in some rows; elsewhere it reads once, few, many or a size class.

size	V	J	D	CDR3	DNA
many	TRBV6-1	TRBJ2-1	TRBD2	CATLEREHNEQFF	TGTGCCACCTTGGAGCGGGAGCACAATGAGCAGTTCTTC
many	TRBV11-2	TRBJ2-1	TRBD1	CASSSPDRGYNEQFF	TGTGCCAGCAGCTCCCCGGACAGGGGCTACAATGAGCAGTTCTTC
large	TRBV7-8	TRBJ2-1	-	CASSIAPSSYNEQFF	TGTGCCAGCAGCATTGCGCCAAGCTCCTACAATGAGCAGTTCTTC
few	TRBV5-8	TRBJ2-5	-	CASSLALARLETQYF	TGTGCCAGCAGCTTGGCCCTAGCGAGGCTTGAGACCCAGTACTTC
many	TRBV27	TRBJ1-1	-	CASSFLPLGTEAFF	TGTGCCAGCAGTTTTCTACCATTGGGCACTGAAGCTTTCTTT
many	TRBV4-3	TRBJ2-2	-	CASSQGQTTGELFF	TGCGCCAGCAGCCAAGGACAGACCACCGGGGAGCTGTTTTTT
few	TRBV5-1	TRBJ2-2	TRBD1	CASSQDRVDTGELFF	TGCGCCAGCAGCCAAGACAGGGTGGACACCGGGGAGCTGTTTTTT
many	TRBV19	TRBJ2-2	-	CASSILRTPNTGELFF	TGTGCCAGTAGTATACTGAGGACCCCAAACACCGGGGAGCTGTTTTTT
many	TRBV29-1	TRBJ2-1	TRBD1	CSAGPGTGTNNEQFF	TGCAGCGCCGGACCCGGGACAGGGACTAACAATGAGCAGTTCTTC
-	TRBV10-2	TRBJ1-5	-	CASSESVVLNQPQHF	TGCGCCAGCAGTGAGTCTGTGGTGTTGAATCAGCCCCAGCATTTT
many	TRBV4-1	TRBJ2-4	TRBD2	CASSQDWGVAGVGDIQYF	TGCGCCAGCAGCCAAGATTGGGGGGTAGCGGGAGTCGGGGACATTCAGTACTTC
many	TRBV24-1	TRBJ2-5	-	CATSDYRASETQYF	TGTGCCACCAGTGATTATCGGGCGTCGGAGACCCAGTACTTC
many	TRBV27	TRBJ1-1	-	CASKEFWGTEAFF	TGTGCCAGCAAGGAGTTTTGGGGAACTGAAGCTTTCTTT
many	TRBV6-5	TRBJ1-6	-	CASQSGTTNNSPLHF	TGTGCCAGCCAATCCGGGACAACAAATAATTCACCCCTCCACTTT
medium-sized	TRBV5-1	TRBJ2-3	TRBD2	CASSLAPPSGTGNTPQNTQYF	TGCGCCAGCAGCTTGGCCCCTCCTAGCGGGACTGGTAATACCCCCCAAAATACGCAGTATTTT
many	TRBV7-6	TRBJ2-3	TRBD2	CASSLSGGRSDTQYF	TGTGCCAGCAGCTTAAGCGGCGGGAGATCAGATACGCAGTATTTT
many	TRBV27	TRBJ2-2	-	CASSQIFTTGTGELFF	TGTGCCAGCAGCCAAATCTTTACGACAGGTACCGGGGAGCTGTTTTTT
few	TRBV7-8	TRBJ2-7	-	CASSLAETYEQYF	TGTGCCAGCAGCTTAGCAGAAACTTACGAGCAGTACTTC
many	TRBV4-2	TRBJ2-3	TRBD2	CASSQSHGRGSTDTQYF	TGTGCCAGCAGCCAATCCCACGGGAGGGGGAGCACAGATACGCAGTATTTT
-	TRBV18	TRBJ1-1	-	CASSPTWGLRDTEAFF	TGTGCCAGCTCACCCACCTGGGGGTTGAGGGACACTGAAGCTTTCTTT
many	TRBV29-1	TRBJ2-1	TRBD1	CSVRTGGLSYNEQFF	TGCAGCGTACGGACAGGGGGCCTCTCCTACAATGAGCAGTTCTTC
many	TRBV29-1	TRBJ1-2	-	CSVGDKGYYGYTF	TGCAGCGTGGGAGATAAGGGGTACTATGGCTACACCTTC
many	TRBV4-3	TRBJ2-2	-	CASSQDLYTGELFF	TGCGCCAGCAGCCAAGATCTGTACACCGGGGAGCTGTTTTTT
many	TRBV6-1	TRBJ2-2	TRBD1	CASSEGTGDTGELFF	TGTGCCAGCAGTGAAGGGACAGGGGACACCGGGGAGCTGTTTTTT
many	TRBV27	TRBJ2-5	TRBD2	CASSSVPSGRQETQYF	TGTGCCAGCAGTTCAGTACCTAGCGGGAGGCAGGAGACCCAGTACTTC
many	TRBV18	TRBJ1-5	-	CASSPGDGNQPQHF	TGTGCCAGCTCACCTGGGGACGGCAATCAGCCCCAGCATTTT
many	TRBV7-9	TRBJ1-2	-	CASSVTTVTNYGYTF	TGTGCCAGCAGCGTCACGACAGTAACTAACTATGGCTACACCTTC
many	TRBV20-1	TRBJ2-1	-	CSASPGSSYNEQFF	TGCAGTGCTAGCCCAGGGAGCTCCTACAATGAGCAGTTCTTC
many	TRBV27	TRBJ2-2	-	CASSFMGTGELFF	TGTGCCAGCAGTTTCATGGGCACCGGGGAGCTGTTTTTT
-	TRBV6-2/TRBV6-3	TRBJ2-1	TRBD2	CASTRGLAGVFVQNEQFF	TGTGCCAGCACCCGAGGACTAGCGGGAGTATTTGTTCAAAATGAGCAGTTCTTC
many	TRBV24-1	TRBJ2-3	TRBD2	CATSMGLTSTDTQYF	TGTGCCACCAGCATGGGACTAACTTCCACAGATACGCAGTATTTT
many	TRBV7-6	TRBJ1-2	-	CASSQDRMGYGYTF	TGTGCCAGCAGCCAAGACAGGATGGGATATGGCTACACCTTC
many	TRBV20-1	TRBJ2-1	TRBD1	CSARKYGTGYNEQFF	TGCAGTGCTAGGAAGTACGGGACAGGATACAATGAGCAGTTCTTC